Presented here are 7 T cell receptor beta chains from one specimen sequenced in a study of blood T cell repertoires in COVID-19. Clones were read by immunoSEQ multiplex PCR, and TCRdb kept only the in-frame ones, dropping some. The repertoire holds 200,000 to 250,000 clones, with more than 65% as singletons. Sequencing used peripheral blood. The receptors come from a woman aged 80 or over with acute or convalescent COVID-19.

The rearrangement joins TRBV19 to TRBJ1-5; 8 positions match TRBD1. Germline V gene data show CDR1 as LNHDA and CDR2 as SQIVND (reference sequence). Losses at the gene ends were 4 bases for V and 5 bases for J; bases not matched to a gene: 4. The CDR3 is 14 residues long. The CDR3 sequence is CASSTDRGYQPQHF. The CDR3 nucleotides are TGTGCCAGTAGTACCGACAGGGGATATCAGCCCCAGCATTTT.

This chain connects TRBV6-1 to TRBJ2-7; TRBD2 is a possible D gene (6 bases). This CDR3 contains 14 residues. The germline V gene encodes CDR1 MNHNS and CDR2 SASEGT. Trimming took 3 bases from V and 3 from J, leaving 12 bases between them. In DNA, the CDR3 is TGTGCCAGCAGTGAGTCCCTAGCGAGCTACGAGCAGTACTTC. The encoded protein is CASSESLASYEQYF.

This clone was counted a single time. The chain couples TRBV15 to TRBJ2-7, with D possibly matching TRBD2 (7 bases). The CDR3 extends over 15 amino acids. The V end was cut by 6 bases, the J end by 0 bases, with 15 bases between. The germline CDR1 and CDR2 sequences are LNHNV and YYDKDF (reference sequence). The CDR3 region has the DNA TGTGCCACCAGTCTTGTTGGGGGGGCCTCCTACGAGCAGTACTTC. Protein product: CATSLVGGASYEQYF. The complete variable domain, with remaining parts taken from reference TRBV15 and TRBJ2-7, reads DAMVIQNPRYQVTQFGKPVTLSCSQTLNHNVMYWYQQKSSQAPKLLFHYYDKDFNNEADTPDNFQSRRPNTSFCFLDIRSPGLGDTAMYLCATSLVGGASYEQYFGPGTRLTVT.

The chain uses TRBV27 and TRBJ1-5, with 8 bases identical to TRBD1. CDR1 MNHEY and CDR2 SMNVEV come from the germline V gene (reference sequence). Trimming removed 5 bases from V and 2 bases from J; junction bases left unmatched: 8. The CDR3 covers 16 residues. This chain's CDR3 is CASSQTGGRGNQPQHF. CDR3 in DNA: TGTGCCAGCAGTCAAACAGGGGGAAGGGGCAATCAGCCCCAGCATTTT.

This chain uses TRBV2 with TRBJ1-2; 7 positions agree with TRBD1. The J segment lost 3 bases and the V segment lost 3 bases, leaving 4 bases of the junction unmatched. Germline V gene lookup returns CDR1 SNHLY and CDR2 FYNNEI. The CDR3 totals 14 residues. CDR3 nucleotide sequence: TGTGCCAGCAGTGAGACAGGGTATCACTATGGCTACACCTTC. Translating gives CASSETGYHYGYTF. Complete variable domain (other parts from reference TRBV2 and TRBJ1-2): EPEVTQTPSHQVTQMGQEVILRCVPISNHLYFYWYRQILGQKVEFLVSFYNNEISEKSEIFDDQFSVERPDGSNFTLKIRSTKLEDSAMYFCASSETGYHYGYTFGSGTRLTVV.

The V call is TRBV7-2, the J call TRBJ2-3; the match to TRBD2 covers 9 bases. After removal of 11 bases from V and 0 bases from J, the junction contained 15 bases not matched to a gene. Germline V gene sequence: CDR1 SGHTA, CDR2 FQGNSA. CDR3 length: 17 amino acids. The chain's CDR3 is CASSWRGGLSSTDTQYF. CDR3 DNA sequence: TGTGCCTCTTCGTGGCGGGGGGGTCTTAGTAGCACAGATACGCAGTATTTT.

The rearrangement uses TRBV7-2 and TRBJ1-1; no definite D call. CDR1 is SGHTA and CDR2 is FQGNSA in the germline V gene. The CDR3 is 14 residues long. The V end was cut by 5 bases, the J end by 0 bases, with 10 bases between. This chain's CDR3 is CASSRRMVNTEAFF. The CDR3 nucleotides read TGTGCCAGCAGCCGGAGGATGGTGAACACTGAAGCTTTCTTT.